Following are 9 T cell receptor beta chains from one sample sequenced in a study of T-cell reconstitution after alpha-beta-depleted transplantation in children. Library preparation (for TCRbeta) was performed with unique molecular identifiers. TCRdb re-analysed the PCR reads in MiXCR, keeping a single row per CDR3 protein. The sample yields around 440,000 distinct CDR3 sequences, 15% to 20% seen once. The specimen was PBMCs, mostly from graft donor cells, collected 360 days after TCRalphabeta/CD19-depleted stem cell transplant. The receptors stem from a boy under three years old who had a stem cell transplant for Wiskott-Aldrich syndrome, so the T cells may come from the graft donor.

This clonotype has a handful of counts. CDR3 in DNA: TGCGCCAGCAGCTTGCACAATAGCGGGAGCTCCTACAATGAGCAGTTCTTC. Its protein is CASSLHNSGSSYNEQFF. The chain uses TRBV5-1 and TRBJ2-1; 9 positions agree with TRBD2. CDR1 and CDR2 from the germline V gene are SGHRS and YFSETQ. The CDR3 extends over 17 amino acids. V gave up 1 base and J gave up 0 bases; unmatched junction bases: 5.

This chain links TRBV7-2 with TRBJ1-5; D possibly corresponds to TRBD1 (5 bases). Germline CDR1 SGHTA, CDR2 FQGNSA. CDR3 length equals 13 residues. Trimming cost V 6 bases and J 4 bases, with 10 bases left between them. The CDR3 DNA reads TGTGCCAGCAGTCAAGGGGTGAATCAGCCCCAGCATTTT. It translates to CASSQGVNQPQHF.

The chain joins TRBV6-1 to TRBJ2-5; D not certain. CDR3 length equals 14 residues. Trimming pared 2 bases from V and 5 bases from J, leaving 12 bases between. Germline V CDR1 and CDR2: MNHNS, SASEGT. In nucleotides, the CDR3 is TGTGCCAGCAGTGAATCTGTTGGGATGGAGACCCAGTACTTC. Its protein product is CASSESVGMETQYF.

This clonotype turned up a few times. One junction end disagrees with the germline gene, perhaps due to a read error. The rearrangement uses TRBV10-3 and TRBJ2-1; possible D gene TRBD2, 6 bases. CDR3 length equals 16 residues. Germline-derived CDR1 and CDR2 are ENHRY and SYGVKD. CDR3 nucleotides: TGTGCCAGCAGTGGGGGGTTGGGACCCTCCTACAATGAGCAGTTCTTC. Translation: CASSGGLGPSYNEQFF.

The DNA of the CDR3 is TGTGCCAGCAGAGCAGACAGGAGCAACCAAGAGACCCAGTACTTC. The encoded protein is CASRADRSNQETQYF. J is TRBJ2-5 and V is TRBV28; D is possibly TRBD1 (6 bases). Germline assignment: CDR1 MDHEN and CDR2 SYDVKM. The length of the CDR3 is 15 residues. V was pared by 6 bases and J by 0 bases, with 14 bases between.

The CDR3 loop is CSARELTESWSYNSPLHF. CDR3 nucleotide sequence: TGCAGTGCTAGAGAGCTGACAGAGTCCTGGTCCTATAATTCACCCCTCCACTTT. The V and J genes are TRBV20-1 and TRBJ1-6; D is possibly TRBD1 (5 bases). CDR3 length: 18 residues. CDR1 and CDR2 from the germline V gene are DFQATT and SNEGSKA (reference sequence). The germline V and J ends were trimmed by 0 bases and 1 base, with 16 bases remaining between them.

This clonotype was picked up a small number of times. This chain uses TRBV28 with TRBJ1-1, with 7 bases matching TRBD1. Per germline, CDR1 MDHEN and CDR2 SYDVKM. CDR3 length: 12 residues. Trimming cost V 5 bases and J 6 bases; bases outside gene matches: 3. This CDR3 reads CASSLTGSEAFF. The DNA for the CDR3 is TGTGCCAGCAGTCTGACAGGGTCTGAAGCTTTCTTT. The entire variable domain, with the rest obtained from reference TRBV28 and TRBJ1-1, is as follows: DVKVTQSSRYLVKRTGEKVFLECVQDMDHENMFWYRQDPGLGLRLIYFSYDVKMKEKGDIPEGYSVSREKKERFSLILESASTNQTSMYLCASSLTGSEAFFGQGTRLTVV.

The rearrangement uses TRBV10-3 and TRBJ2-3; 9 nucleotides match TRBD2. J lost 3 bases, V lost 0 bases, and 4 bases had no gene match. Germline CDR1 reads ENHRY; CDR2 reads SYGVKD. The CDR3 loop spans 16 amino acids. CDR3 loop: CAISESRGRATDTQYF. The CDR3 region has the DNA TGTGCCATCAGTGAGTCTCGCGGGAGGGCTACAGATACGCAGTATTTT.

The chain recombines TRBV4-1 with TRBJ2-6; D call uncertain. CDR1 is MGHRA and CDR2 is YSYEKL in the germline V gene. The CDR3 is 18 amino acids. V dropped 5 bases and J dropped 0 bases, with 17 bases sitting between them. The CDR3 sequence is CASSYQSHLNSGANVLTF. In DNA, the CDR3 is TGCGCCAGCAGCTATCAGTCCCATTTAAACTCTGGGGCCAACGTCCTGACTTTC.